The T cell receptor (beta chain) under discussion was sequenced for a study of human T cells and chemical hapten exposure. Time point given: patch test 3, about 24 weeks after DPC sensitization. The treatment was: therapeutic diphenylcyclopropenone sensitization with weekly scalp DPC. Venepuncture was done earlier than the placement of each patch test. The table lists this clonotype with many counts. CDR1 and CDR2 from the germline V gene are DFQATT and SNEGSKA (reference sequence). CDR3 length: 13 amino acids. With 3 bases clipped from V and 5 bases from J, the junction kept 6 bases outside the gene matches. Unique molecular identifiers were affixed to discrete cDNA molecules within the library. Study processing details: About 97,000 TCRs per sample was the median, with a range of roughly 20,000 to 700,000. TCRdb passed the RACE reads through MiXCR, listing each CDR3 protein once. The V and J calls come from TCRdb's annotation, not from the publication. The sample holds some 52,000 distinct CDR3 sequences, 9.9% seen once.

The chain recombines TRBV20-1 with TRBJ2-5; 7 bases are a match to TRBD1. This specimen was whole blood, taken in connection with sensitization to the hapten diphenylcyclopropenone (DPC). This sequence originates from a woman aged 40 to 49 with alopecia areata. Some clones in this sample may be carry-over from other donors' samples. This CDR3 is CSASTGAQETQYF. For the CDR3, the DNA is TGCAGTGCTAGTACAGGGGCGCAGGAGACCCAGTACTTC.